The rows below give T cell receptor beta chains drawn from one sample of a study of blood T cell repertoires in COVID-19. TCRdb's copy holds only in-frame clones and misses some; the assay was immunoSEQ multiplex PCR. Here the sample spans about 120,000 clones, around 83% being singletons. The sequenced material came from PBMCs or T cells enriched from blood (not recorded which). The receptors shown here come from a woman aged 25 to 39 who had recovered from COVID-19. The CDR3 runs from the conserved cysteine through the conserved F or W. The D gene is left open where the match is weak. Clone size is stated in some rows and not others, as once, few, many or a class when expanded.

NA | TRBD1 | TRBJ1-2 | TRBV6-5 | CASRLTGVYGYTF | TGTGCCAGCAGGTTGACAGGGGTCTATGGCTACACCTTC
once | TRBD2 | TRBJ2-1 | TRBV7-9 | CASTLGLAGYNEQFF | TGTGCCAGCACCTTAGGACTAGCGGGCTACAATGAGCAGTTCTTC
NA | TRBD2 | TRBJ2-1 | TRBV29-1 | CSAPGTSGSGQFF | TGCAGCGCTCCCGGGACTAGCGGGAGTGGGCAGTTCTTC
NA | NA | TRBJ2-4 | TRBV7-9 | CASSLYGGNIQYF | TGTGCCAGCAGCTTATACGGCGGAAACATTCAGTACTTC
NA | TRBD1 | TRBJ1-4 | TRBV7-9 | CASSLWTGTNEKLFF | TGTGCCAGCAGTTTATGGACAGGGACTAATGAAAAACTGTTTTTT
few | TRBD2 | TRBJ2-3 | TRBV28 | CASGGRFSGSFADTQYF | TGTGCCAGCGGAGGGAGGTTTAGCGGGAGTTTTGCAGATACGCAGTATTTT
NA | NA | TRBJ1-1 | TRBV5-1 | CASSFGQSHTEAFF | TGCGCCAGCAGCTTTGGACAGTCCCACACTGAAGCTTTCTTT
once | NA | TRBJ2-3 | TRBV14 | CASSQDLFPDPGTDTQYF | TGTGCCAGCAGCCAAGATTTATTCCCCGATCCGGGCACAGATACGCAGTATTTT
NA | TRBD2 | TRBJ2-3 | TRBV25-1 | CASSGTSGASTDTQYF | TGTGCCAGCAGTGGGACTAGCGGGGCTAGCACAGATACGCAGTATTTT
NA | TRBD2 | TRBJ2-5 | TRBV30 | CAWSVFGRAIETQYF | TGTGCCTGGAGTGTATTCGGGAGGGCCATAGAGACCCAGTACTTC
NA | NA | TRBJ2-2 | TRBV18 | CASSRGNQNTGELFF | TGTGCCAGCTCAAGGGGGAACCAAAACACCGGGGAGCTGTTTTTT
NA | TRBD2 | TRBJ2-7 | TRBV5-4 | CASRSSLAGVREQYF | TGTGCCAGCCGATCAAGCCTAGCGGGAGTCCGCGAGCAGTACTTC
NA | TRBD2 | TRBJ2-5 | TRBV7-6 | CASGTGGDIVQETQYF | TGTGCCAGCGGAACCGGGGGGGACATCGTCCAAGAGACCCAGTACTTC
NA | TRBD1 | TRBJ2-5 | TRBV7-9 | CASILDRGETQYF | TGTGCCAGCATACTAGACAGGGGAGAGACCCAGTACTTC
NA | NA | TRBJ2-4 | TRBV2 | CASSETSVAKNIQYF | TGTGCCAGCAGTGAGACATCGGTAGCCAAAAACATTCAGTACTTC
NA | NA | TRBJ1-5 | TRBV19 | CASSMYYNQPQHF | TGTGCCAGTAGTATGTATTACAATCAGCCCCAGCATTTT
NA | NA | TRBJ2-7 | TRBV11-2 | CASSPVGWASEQYF | TGTGCCAGCAGCCCGGTCGGCTGGGCGAGCGAGCAGTACTTC
NA | NA | TRBJ2-3 | TRBV7-2 | CASSLGAATKADTQYF | TGTGCCAGCAGTTTGGGCGCCGCGACCAAGGCGGATACGCAGTATTTT
NA | NA | TRBJ2-7 | TRBV21-1 | CASSKVQASWRGRAYEQYF | TGTGCCAGCAGCAAAGTCCAGGCCTCTTGGCGCGGGAGGGCCTACGAGCAGTACTTC
NA | TRBD2 | TRBJ2-1 | TRBV5-4 | CASSLKRELVDEQFF | TGTGCCAGCAGCTTGAAGCGGGAGCTGGTAGATGAGCAGTTCTTC
NA | TRBD1 | TRBJ1-6 | TRBV4-3 | CASRSGTVYNSPLHF | TGCGCCAGCAGGTCTGGGACAGTTTATAATTCACCCCTCCACTTT
NA | TRBD2 | TRBJ2-3 | TRBV5-4 | CASSRSGRAADTQYF | TGTGCCAGCAGCCGGAGCGGGAGGGCCGCAGATACGCAGTATTTT
once | TRBD1 | TRBJ2-7 | TRBV4-1 | CASSLTTGQATKSF | TGCGCCAGCAGCCTCACCACGGGACAGGCCACCAAGTCTTTC
many | TRBD2 | TRBJ2-3 | TRBV7-3 | CASSLTASGSGSTDTQYF | TGTGCCAGCAGCTTAACGGCTAGCGGGAGTGGGAGCACAGATACGCAGTATTTT
NA | TRBD1 | TRBJ1-1 | TRBV18 | CASSALGGAGPEAFF | TGTGCCAGCTCAGCTCTAGGGGGCGCGGGGCCTGAAGCTTTCTTT
once | TRBD2 | TRBJ2-2 | TRBV9 | CASSVGLAGGTGELFF | TGTGCCAGCAGCGTTGGACTAGCGGGAGGCACCGGGGAGCTGTTTTTT
NA | TRBD1 | TRBJ1-3 | TRBV4-3 | CASSLHGTGGNTIYF | TGCGCCAGCAGCCTCCATGGGACAGGGGGAAACACCATATATTTT
once | NA | TRBJ2-3 | TRBV28 | CASSLFLRDTQYF | TGTGCCAGCAGTTTATTCTTGAGAGATACGCAGTATTTT
few | NA | TRBJ1-2 | TRBV2 | CASSVIGGMSGYTF | TGTGCCAGCAGTGTAATCGGGGGGATGAGTGGCTACACCTTC
NA | NA | TRBJ2-5 | TRBV13 | CASSSSSGPRETQYF | TGTGCCAGCAGCTCCAGTAGCGGCCCGAGGGAGACCCAGTACTTC
NA | NA | TRBJ1-1 | TRBV5-1 | CASSLVGHTNTEAFF | TGCGCCAGCAGCTTGGTTGGACATACGAACACTGAAGCTTTCTTT
NA | NA | TRBJ1-1 | TRBV6-6 | CASSPPQAGAFF | TGTGCCAGCAGTCCTCCACAAGCAGGGGCTTTCTTT
few | NA | TRBJ2-5 | TRBV6-2/TRBV6-3 | CASSPTGPQETQYF | TGTGCCAGCAGCCCGACAGGACCCCAAGAGACCCAGTACTTC
NA | TRBD1 | TRBJ1-1 | TRBV5-1 | CASSEPGQPIEAFF | TGCGCCAGCAGCGAGCCGGGACAGCCGATTGAAGCTTTCTTT
few | TRBD2 | TRBJ2-6 | TRBV4-3 | CASSPREGSGANVLTF | TGCGCCAGCAGCCCCCGGGAGGGGTCTGGGGCCAACGTCCTGACTTTC
NA | NA | TRBJ1-5 | TRBV2 | CASRRTRGQSNQPQHF | TGTGCCAGCAGGCGGACCCGAGGGCAAAGCAATCAGCCCCAGCATTTT
NA | TRBD2 | TRBJ2-1 | TRBV24-1 | CATSDGTRAIGEQFF | TGTGCCACCAGTGATGGGACTAGGGCCATTGGCGAGCAGTTCTTC
NA | TRBD2 | TRBJ2-7 | TRBV27 | CASSSWGGRFSYEQYF | TGTGCCAGCAGTTCGTGGGGCGGGAGATTCTCCTACGAGCAGTACTTC
few | TRBD2 | TRBJ2-3 | TRBV7-3 | CASSLIASGSTDTQYF | TGTGCCAGCAGCTTAATAGCTAGCGGGAGTACAGATACGCAGTATTTT
NA | TRBD2 | TRBJ2-7 | TRBV11-1 | CASSLAAGAYEQYF | TGTGCCAGCAGCTTAGCGGCGGGGGCCTACGAGCAGTACTTC
NA | TRBD1 | TRBJ2-7 | TRBV5-4 | CASSGTDYEQYF | TGTGCCAGCAGCGGGACAGACTACGAGCAGTACTTC
once | TRBD1 | TRBJ2-7 | TRBV9 | CASSPLWQGDEQYF | TGTGCCAGCAGCCCCTTGTGGCAGGGGGACGAGCAGTACTTC
NA | TRBD1 | TRBJ1-2 | TRBV7-3 | CASSSTGQGFGDGYTF | TGTGCCAGCAGCTCTACGGGACAGGGCTTCGGGGATGGCTACACCTTC
NA | TRBD1 | TRBJ2-1 | TRBV11-1 | CASSLGDRSGQFF | TGTGCCAGCAGCTTAGGGGACAGGTCTGGGCAGTTCTTC
once | NA | TRBJ2-5 | TRBV25-1 | CASSESHTGLLETQYF | TGTGCCAGCAGTGAATCTCATACAGGGTTGCTTGAGACCCAGTACTTC
NA | NA | TRBJ2-6 | TRBV6-2/TRBV6-3 | CASSHGQGANVLTF | TGTGCCAGCAGTCACGGACAGGGGGCCAACGTCCTGACTTTC